The present T cell receptor beta chain was sequenced within a study of OX40 agonist ivuxolimab in advanced cancers. Study-level information: A mean age of roughly 66 years, range roughly 23 to 85, was recorded, and about 83% were male.

Assay: immunoSEQ multiplex PCR; the TCRdb copy retains only in-frame clones and omits some. The sample yields 65,000 to 80,000 clones, around 93% seen once. Comments on this clone: Its antigen is not identified.

CDR1 is SGDLS and CDR2 is YYNGEE in the germline V gene. Trimming shortened V by 3 bases and J by 5 bases, and 12 bases separated the two germline ends. The CDR3 extends over 14 amino acids. Any history of autoimmune disease or systemic immunosuppression disqualified patients. Study outcomes and limitations: At doses 0.1 to 3.0 mg/kg, CD4+ and CD8+ clones expanded. Patients who responded partially at 0.1-3.0 mg/kg showed clonal expansion ranking among the lowest.

This TCR was recovered from an adult with an advanced solid tumor such as melanoma, head and neck, liver or kidney cancer. Sequences were derived from CD4+ or CD8+ T cells sorted from blood, sampled in a trial of the OX40 agonist ivuxolimab. The chain uses TRBV9 and TRBJ2-1; D is possibly TRBD1 (5 bases). The CDR3 spells CASSAPGQDNEQFF. The CDR3 DNA sequence: TGTGCCAGCAGCGCCCCCGGACAAGACAATGAGCAGTTCTTC.